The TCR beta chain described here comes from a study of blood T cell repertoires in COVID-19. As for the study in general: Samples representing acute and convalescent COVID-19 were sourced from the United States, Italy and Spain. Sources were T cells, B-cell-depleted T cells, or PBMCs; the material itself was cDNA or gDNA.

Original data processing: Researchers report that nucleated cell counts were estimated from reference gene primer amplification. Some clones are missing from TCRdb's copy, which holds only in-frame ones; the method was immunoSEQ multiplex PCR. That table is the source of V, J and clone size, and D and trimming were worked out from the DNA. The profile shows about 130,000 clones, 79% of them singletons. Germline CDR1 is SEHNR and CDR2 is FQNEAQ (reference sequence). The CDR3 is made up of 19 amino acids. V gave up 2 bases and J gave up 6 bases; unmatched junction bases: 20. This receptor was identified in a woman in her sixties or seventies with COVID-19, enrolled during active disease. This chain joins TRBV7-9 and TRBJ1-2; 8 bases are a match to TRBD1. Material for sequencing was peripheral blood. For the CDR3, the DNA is TGTGCCAGCAGCTTAAGAATTGGTAGTGTGACAGGGGATTTTGATGGCTACACCTTC. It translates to CASSLRIGSVTGDFDGYTF.